This TCR beta chain was sequenced for a study of T cell responses to AZD1222 COVID-19 vaccine. Study-level findings and limits: The sample set comprised mostly white British donors with more females, and clonal diversity was possibly underestimated.

Points on this clone: Antigen specificity is unknown.

Method: immunoSEQ multiplex PCR; TCRdb's copy keeps in-frame clones and lacks some. The sample carries more than 250,000 clones, approximately 95% recorded once. The CDR3 covers 15 residues. The germline gives CDR1 SGHKS, CDR2 YYEKEE (reference sequence). Between the trimmed V and J ends, which lost 0 bases and 1 base, there was a span of 8 bases. The chain carries TRBV5-5 and TRBJ2-1, with a weak D call TRBD1 (6 bases). The sample was peripheral blood, taken on day 0 of AZD1222 vaccination. The sequence was obtained from an adult in good health. CDR3 in DNA: TGTGCCAGCAGCTTGGGGGGACAATCCTACAATGAGCAGTTCTTC. This sequence encodes CASSLGGQSYNEQFF.